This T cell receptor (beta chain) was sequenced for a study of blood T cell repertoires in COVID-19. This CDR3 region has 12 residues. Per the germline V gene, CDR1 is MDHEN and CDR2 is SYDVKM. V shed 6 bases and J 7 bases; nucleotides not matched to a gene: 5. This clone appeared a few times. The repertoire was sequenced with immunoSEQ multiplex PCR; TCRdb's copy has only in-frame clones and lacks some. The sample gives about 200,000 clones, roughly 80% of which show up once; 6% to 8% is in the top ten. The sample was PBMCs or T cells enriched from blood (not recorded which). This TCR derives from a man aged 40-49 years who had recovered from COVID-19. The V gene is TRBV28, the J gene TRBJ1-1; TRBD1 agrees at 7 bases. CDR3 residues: CASRGPGGEAFF. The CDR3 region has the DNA TGTGCCAGCAGGGGCCCAGGGGGTGAAGCTTTCTTT.